These 21 T cell receptor beta chains originate from one sample sequenced in a study of regulatory T cells in long-lasting Graves disease. Through Arm-PCR of CDR3 regions and iRepertoire HTBI primers, TCR beta libraries were built. One entry per CDR3 protein results from TCRdb running MiXCR on the multiplex PCR reads. The sample contains 550,000 to 700,000 distinct CDR3 sequences, about 15% of which appear only once. The time point denotes: newly diagnosed GD, antithyroid drugs for less than 3 months. Extracted PBMC RNA gave rise to the TCR library. Separately, the same data were catalogued under a study of T cells in Graves' hyperthyroidism and ophthalmopathy.

The sample here was peripheral blood mononuclear cells (PBMCs), taken at new diagnosis, from a patient treated with antithyroid drugs. The receptor source for this set is a man between 18 and 35 years old with Graves disease.

The chain combines TRBV19 with TRBJ2-7; D perhaps matches TRBD1 (6 bases). The V and J ends lost 6 bases and 4 bases respectively, with 16 bases between them. This CDR3 spans 14 amino acids. Germline V gene data show CDR1 as LNHDA and CDR2 as SQIVND (reference sequence). CDR3 DNA sequence: TGTGCCAGTAGCAGACAGGTCGTCGATTACGAGCAGTACTTC. Translated, it gives CASSRQVVDYEQYF.

This clonotype was seen only a few times. The genes are TRBV2 and TRBJ2-3; D is possibly TRBD2 (6 bases). This CDR3 has 16 residues. The ends were cut back, 0 bases at V and 3 bases at J, with 13 bases in the middle. CDR1 is SNHLY, CDR2 FYNNEI, per germline. CDR3 sequence: CASSEAGLAKTDTQYF. The CDR3, as DNA: TGTGCCAGCAGTGAAGCGGGCCTAGCGAAGACAGATACGCAGTATTTT. The complete variable domain, with remaining parts taken from reference TRBV2 and TRBJ2-3, reads EPEVTQTPSHQVTQMGQEVILRCVPISNHLYFYWYRQILGQKVEFLVSFYNNEISEKSEIFDDQFSVERPDGSNFTLKIRSTKLEDSAMYFCASSEAGLAKTDTQYFGPGTRLTVL.

This chain uses TRBV9 with TRBJ2-7; no firm D call. Looked up from germline, CDR1 is SGDLS and CDR2 is YYNGEE. CDR3 length equals 12 residues. V lost 0 bases, J lost 5 bases, and 6 bases lay in between. CDR3 loop: CASSVEGHEQYF. The DNA of the CDR3 is TGTGCCAGCAGCGTAGAGGGTCACGAGCAGTACTTC.

This clonotype was counted only a few times. V gene TRBV2 combines with J gene TRBJ2-7; 7 bases match TRBD2. This CDR3 region has 15 residues. With V trimmed by 3 bases and J by 2 bases, 7 bases remained unmatched. Germline V CDR1 and CDR2: SNHLY, FYNNEI. CDR3 sequence (DNA): TGTGCCAGCAGTGAGGCTAGCGGACACGCCTACGAGCAGTACTTC. Translated: CASSEASGHAYEQYF.

The rearrangement links TRBV5-5 to TRBJ1-2; D is undetermined. The CDR3 length is 14 residues. V was cut by 5 bases and J by 3 bases, with 14 bases left in between. Germline V gene data show CDR1 as SGHKS and CDR2 as YYEKEE (reference sequence). The CDR3 is CASSSGPLDYGYTF. CDR3 bases: TGTGCCAGCAGTTCCGGACCGCTTGACTATGGCTACACCTTC. The full variable domain, with the rest looked up from reference TRBV5-5 and TRBJ1-2, is DAGVTQSPTHLIKTRGQQVTLRCSPISGHKSVSWYQQVLGQGPQFIFQYYEKEERGRGNFPDRFSARQFPNYSSELNVNALLLGDSALYLCASSSGPLDYGYTFGSGTRLTVV.

The table lists this clonotype with many counts. CDR3 sequence reads: CASSFIDEQFF. CDR3 bases: TGTGCCAGCAGCTTCATCGATGAGCAGTTCTTC. The rearrangement links TRBV5-6 to TRBJ2-1, with D unclear. The CDR3 spans 11 residues. The V gene's germline CDR1 is SGHDT and CDR2 YYEEEE. Trimming pared 2 bases from V and 8 bases from J, leaving 5 bases between.

This clonotype was recorded many times. V and J are TRBV27 and TRBJ2-7; D unclear. The ends were cut back, 2 bases at V and 6 bases at J, with 11 bases in the middle. Germline CDR1 and CDR2: MNHEY and SMNVEV (reference sequence). CDR3 length: 13 residues. CDR3 DNA: TGTGCCAGCAGTTTAGAATATAATGGCGAGCAGTACTTC. Amino acids: CASSLEYNGEQYF.

The CDR3, as DNA: TGCAGTGCCCTCGGGCCTAGCGATTCGTTCTTC. Protein: CSALGPSDSFF. The V gene is TRBV20-1, the J gene TRBJ2-1; TRBD2 might be the D (6 bases). Germline loops: CDR1 DFQATT, CDR2 SNEGSKA (reference sequence). Deletions cut 6 bases from V and 15 bases from J, with 18 bases between. This CDR3 comprises 11 residues.

The rearrangement links TRBV27 to TRBJ1-5; weak D call: TRBD1 (6 bases). Germline V gene sequence: CDR1 MNHEY, CDR2 SMNVEV (reference sequence). This CDR3 has 18 residues. Trimming took off 5 bases at V and 0 bases at J, with 20 bases between the two ends. The CDR3 loop reads CASSPGDTTSLSNQPQHF. For the CDR3, the DNA is TGTGCCAGCAGTCCTGGGGACACCACGAGCCTTAGCAATCAGCCCCAGCATTTT.

In its sample, this clonotype was seen many times. This chain's CDR3 is CASSQTSTMEQYF. CDR3 DNA sequence: TGTGCCAGCAGCCAAACAAGTACTATGGAGCAGTACTTC. J is TRBJ2-7 and V is TRBV3-1, with unresolved D. V was cut by 2 bases and J by 7 bases, with 12 bases left in between. CDR1 is LGHDT and CDR2 is YNNKEL in the germline V gene (reference sequence). The CDR3 runs 13 residues.

This clonotype was detected many times. This sequence joins TRBV20-1 and TRBJ2-5, with TRBD2 matching 9 bases. Looked up from germline, CDR1 is DFQATT and CDR2 is SNEGSKA (reference sequence). The CDR3 spans 16 residues. The ends lost 2 bases at V and 1 base at J; junction bases unmatched: 8. CDR3 sequence: CSARLFAGGTQETQYF. As DNA, the CDR3 is TGCAGTGCTAGATTGTTTGCGGGAGGGACCCAAGAGACCCAGTACTTC.

The table lists this clonotype with many counts. The rearrangement links TRBV11-2 to TRBJ2-5; D is possibly TRBD2 (6 bases). This CDR3 contains 15 residues. CDR1 and CDR2 (germline): SGHAT, FQNNGV. V was shortened by 6 bases and J by 3 bases, with 17 bases between the two germline ends. The CDR3 coding sequence is TGTGCCAGCAGTTTTGTCGGGGGTCTGGAAGAGACCCAGTACTTC. This codes for CASSFVGGLEETQYF.

This rearrangement joins TRBV4-2 to TRBJ2-7; 7 bases agree with TRBD2. Germline V lookup: CDR1 LGHNA, CDR2 YNFKEQ. The V segment lost 0 bases and the J segment 4 bases; nucleotides outside the gene matches: 12. The CDR3 has 17 residues. The CDR3 protein is CASSQEDSGGRDYEQYF. In nucleotides, the CDR3 is TGTGCCAGCAGCCAAGAGGACTCGGGCGGGAGAGATTACGAGCAGTACTTC.

This sequence joins TRBV5-1 and TRBJ2-5, with 8 bases fitting TRBD1. V lost 4 bases and J lost 1; bases outside the gene matches: 3. This CDR3 is built from 14 residues. Looked up from germline, CDR1 is SGHRS and CDR2 is YFSETQ. The CDR3 protein is CASSGQGLQETQYF. CDR3 nucleotides: TGCGCCAGCAGCGGACAGGGCCTCCAAGAGACCCAGTACTTC.

This clonotype was observed a few times. V usage is TRBV30 and J usage is TRBJ1-3, with D tentatively TRBD1 (6 bases). The CDR3 length is 14 residues. Germline loops: CDR1 GTSNPN, CDR2 SVGIG (reference sequence). V was trimmed by 2 bases and J by 1 base, leaving 9 bases between them. DNA for the CDR3: TGTGCCTGGAGTTCAGGGGTATCTGGAAACACCATATATTTT. Amino acids: CAWSSGVSGNTIYF.

The J gene is TRBJ1-1, the V gene TRBV27; D perhaps matches TRBD1 (5 bases). CDR1 is MNHEY and CDR2 is SMNVEV in the germline V gene (reference sequence). Trimming took 6 bases from V and 1 from J, leaving 9 bases between them. This CDR3 has 13 residues. As DNA, the CDR3 is TGTGCCAGCAGGACAGATGGGAACACTGAAGCTTTCTTT. The encoded protein is CASRTDGNTEAFF.

This clonotype was counted ten times or more. V is TRBV11-2 and J is TRBJ2-7; 7 nucleotides line up with TRBD2. V was clipped by 3 bases and J by 3 bases; unmatched bases: 14. Germline CDR1 SGHAT, CDR2 FQNNGV. The CDR3 consists of 17 residues. This CDR3 reads CASSLGSAGLLNYEQYF. The CDR3 nucleotides are TGTGCCAGCAGCTTGGGATCAGCGGGACTACTAAACTACGAGCAGTACTTC.

This clonotype was detected ten times or more. The chain joins TRBV2 to TRBJ1-4; TRBD1 matches 10 bases. Losses at the gene ends were 9 bases for V and 5 bases for J; bases not matched to a gene: 3. Germline CDR1 and CDR2: SNHLY and FYNNEI. The CDR3 has 13 amino acids. The CDR3 spells CASRDRGNEKLFF. The CDR3 DNA is TGTGCCAGTCGGGACAGGGGAAATGAAAAACTGTTTTTT. The whole variable domain, remainder taken from reference TRBV2 and TRBJ1-4, is EPEVTQTPSHQVTQMGQEVILRCVPISNHLYFYWYRQILGQKVEFLVSFYNNEISEKSEIFDDQFSVERPDGSNFTLKIRSTKLEDSAMYFCASRDRGNEKLFFGSGTQLSVL.

This clonotype has at least ten counts. The genes are TRBV2 and TRBJ1-3; 7 bases line up with TRBD1. The CDR3 length is 15 residues. Trimming removed 6 bases from V and 1 base from J; junction bases left unmatched: 6. The germline V gene has CDR1 SNHLY and CDR2 FYNNEI. This CDR3 is CASRGGGRSGNTIYF. The CDR3 nucleotides are TGTGCCAGCAGGGGAGGGGGCCGATCTGGAAACACCATATATTTT.

This clonotype turned up a few times. The rearrangement links TRBV12-3 or TRBV12-4 to TRBJ1-2; TRBD1 is a possible D gene (6 bases). Trimming took 6 bases from V and 8 from J, leaving 13 bases between them. CDR3 length equals 12 residues. The CDR3 loop reads CASSLGTSGYTF. The CDR3 region has the DNA TGTGCCAGCAGCCTCGGGACATCAGGCTACACCTTC.

CDR3 DNA: TGTGCCAGCAGCACACGGGACTCGAAAGAGACCCAGTACTTC. Protein sequence: CASSTRDSKETQYF. The chain couples TRBV5-8 to TRBJ2-5, with a possible D match to TRBD2 (6 bases). Per the germline V gene, CDR1 is SGHTS and CDR2 is YDEGEE. V was clipped by 4 bases and J by 3 bases, with 13 bases between them. CDR3 length: 14 amino acids.